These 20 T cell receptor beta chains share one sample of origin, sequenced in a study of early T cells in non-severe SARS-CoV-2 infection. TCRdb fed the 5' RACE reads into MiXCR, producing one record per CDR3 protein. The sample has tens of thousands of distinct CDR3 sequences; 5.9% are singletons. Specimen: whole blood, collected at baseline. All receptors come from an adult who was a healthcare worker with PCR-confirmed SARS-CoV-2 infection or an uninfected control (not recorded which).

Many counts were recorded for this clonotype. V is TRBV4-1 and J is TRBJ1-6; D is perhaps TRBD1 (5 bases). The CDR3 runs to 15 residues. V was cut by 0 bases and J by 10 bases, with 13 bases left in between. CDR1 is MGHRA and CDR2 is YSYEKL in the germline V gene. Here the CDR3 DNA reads TGCGCCAGCAGCCAAGACGAGCAGGGAAGGTCACCCCTCCACTTT. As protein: CASSQDEQGRSPLHF.

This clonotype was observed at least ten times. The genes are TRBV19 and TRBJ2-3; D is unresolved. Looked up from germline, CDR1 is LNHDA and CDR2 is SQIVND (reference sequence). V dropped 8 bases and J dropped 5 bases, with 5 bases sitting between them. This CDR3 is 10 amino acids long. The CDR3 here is CASFGDTQYF. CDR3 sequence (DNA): TGTGCCAGTTTCGGAGATACGCAGTATTTT.

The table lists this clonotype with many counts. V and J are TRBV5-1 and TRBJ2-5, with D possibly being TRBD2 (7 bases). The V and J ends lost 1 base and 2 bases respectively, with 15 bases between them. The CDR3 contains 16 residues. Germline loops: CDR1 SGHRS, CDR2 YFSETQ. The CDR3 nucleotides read TGCGCCAGCAGCTTGAGCGGGACACCCCCTCAAGAGACCCAGTACTTC. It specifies CASSLSGTPPQETQYF.

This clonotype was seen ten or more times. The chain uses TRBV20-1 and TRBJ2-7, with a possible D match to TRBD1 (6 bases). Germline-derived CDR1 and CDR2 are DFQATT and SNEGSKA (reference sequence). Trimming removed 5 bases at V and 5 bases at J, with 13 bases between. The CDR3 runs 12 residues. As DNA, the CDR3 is TGCAGTGCTTACCACAGGGTGAACGAGCAGTACTTC. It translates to CSAYHRVNEQYF.

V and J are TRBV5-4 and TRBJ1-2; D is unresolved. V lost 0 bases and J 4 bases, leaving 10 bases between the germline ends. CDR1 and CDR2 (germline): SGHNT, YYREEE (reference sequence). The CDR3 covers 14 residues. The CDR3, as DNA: TGTGCCAGCAGCTTGGACGAAGGAATCTATGGCTACACCTTC. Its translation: CASSLDEGIYGYTF. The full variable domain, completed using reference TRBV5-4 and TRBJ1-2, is ETGVTQSPTHLIKTRGQQVTLRCSSQSGHNTVSWYQQALGQGPQFIFQYYREEENGRGNFPPRFSGLQFPNYSSELNVNALELDDSALYLCASSLDEGIYGYTFGSGTRLTVV.

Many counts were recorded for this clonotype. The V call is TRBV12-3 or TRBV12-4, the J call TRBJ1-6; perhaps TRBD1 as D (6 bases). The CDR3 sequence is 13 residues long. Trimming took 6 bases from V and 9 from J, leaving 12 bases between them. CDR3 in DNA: TGTGCCAGCAGAAAGGGGGGGAGTTCACCCCTCCACTTT. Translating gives CASRKGGSSPLHF.

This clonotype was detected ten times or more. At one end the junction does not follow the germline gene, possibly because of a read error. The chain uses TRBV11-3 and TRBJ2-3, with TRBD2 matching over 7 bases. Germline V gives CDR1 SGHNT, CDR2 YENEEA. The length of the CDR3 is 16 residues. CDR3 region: CASSLDYGGRTDTQYF. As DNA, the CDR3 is TGTGCCAGCAGCCTAGACTATGGCGGGAGAACAGATACGCAGTATTTT. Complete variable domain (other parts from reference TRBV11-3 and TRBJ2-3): EAGVVQSPRYKIIEKKQPVAFWCNPISGHNTLYWYLQNLGQGPELLIRYENEEAVDDSQLPKDRFSAERLKGVDSTLKIQPAELGDSAVYLCASSLDYGGRTDTQYFGPGTRLTVL.

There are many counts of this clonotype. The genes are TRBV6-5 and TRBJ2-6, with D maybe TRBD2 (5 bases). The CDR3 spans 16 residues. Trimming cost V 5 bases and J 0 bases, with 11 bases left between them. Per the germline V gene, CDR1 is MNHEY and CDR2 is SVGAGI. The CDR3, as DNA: TGTGCCAGCAGTGATAGACTACCCTCTGGGGCCAACGTCCTGACTTTC. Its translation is CASSDRLPSGANVLTF.

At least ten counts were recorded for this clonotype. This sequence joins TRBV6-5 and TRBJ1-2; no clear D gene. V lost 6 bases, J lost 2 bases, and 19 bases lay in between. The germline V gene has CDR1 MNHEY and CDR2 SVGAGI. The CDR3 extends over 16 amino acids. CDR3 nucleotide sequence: TGTGCCAGCAGATCCTCCCTATTCCAGGAGAACTATGGCTACACCTTC. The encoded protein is CASRSSLFQENYGYTF.

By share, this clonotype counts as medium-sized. The CDR3 nucleotides are TGTGCCAGCAGTAACTTGGCGGAGGGAACCCCTAGCGCAGATACGCAGTATTTT. It is translated as CASSNLAEGTPSADTQYF. V is TRBV28 and J is TRBJ2-3, with D perhaps matching TRBD2 (6 bases). CDR3 size: 18 residues. The V and J ends lost 5 bases and 4 bases respectively, with 25 bases between them. Looked up from germline, CDR1 is MDHEN and CDR2 is SYDVKM.

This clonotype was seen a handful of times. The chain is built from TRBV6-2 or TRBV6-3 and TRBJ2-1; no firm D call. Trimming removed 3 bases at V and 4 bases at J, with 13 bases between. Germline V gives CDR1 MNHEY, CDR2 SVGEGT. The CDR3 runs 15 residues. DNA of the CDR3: TGTGCCAGCAGTTATTCCCGCTCCACATACAATGAGCAGTTCTTC. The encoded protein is CASSYSRSTYNEQFF.

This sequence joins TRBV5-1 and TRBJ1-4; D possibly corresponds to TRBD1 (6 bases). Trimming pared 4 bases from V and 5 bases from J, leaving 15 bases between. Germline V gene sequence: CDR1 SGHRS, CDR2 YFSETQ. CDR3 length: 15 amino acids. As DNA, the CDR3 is TGCGCCAGCAGCGTCACAGGGAGTCAAAATGAAAAACTGTTTTTT. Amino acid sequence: CASSVTGSQNEKLFF. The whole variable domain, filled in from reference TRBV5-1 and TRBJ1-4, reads KAGVTQTPRYLIKTRGQQVTLSCSPISGHRSVSWYQQTPGQGLQFLFEYFSETQRNKGNFPGRFSGRQFSNSRSEMNVSTLELGDSALYLCASSVTGSQNEKLFFGSGTQLSVL.

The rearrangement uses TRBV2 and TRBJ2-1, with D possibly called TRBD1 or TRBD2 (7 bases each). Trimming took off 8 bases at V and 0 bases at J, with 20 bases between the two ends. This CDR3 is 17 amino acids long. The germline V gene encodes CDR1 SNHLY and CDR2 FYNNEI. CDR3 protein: CASSSGLGGSSYNEQFF. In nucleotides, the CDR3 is TGTGCCAGCTCGTCCGGACTAGGGGGCAGCTCCTACAATGAGCAGTTCTTC.

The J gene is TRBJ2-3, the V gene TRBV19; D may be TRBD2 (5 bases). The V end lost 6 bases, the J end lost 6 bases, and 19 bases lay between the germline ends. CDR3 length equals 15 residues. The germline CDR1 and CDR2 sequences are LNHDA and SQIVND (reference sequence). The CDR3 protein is CASRSPGEISDTQYF. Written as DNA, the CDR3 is TGTGCCAGTAGATCGCCCGGGGAAATCTCGGATACGCAGTATTTT. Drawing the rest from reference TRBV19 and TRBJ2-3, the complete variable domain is DGGITQSPKYLFRKEGQNVTLSCEQNLNHDAMYWYRQDPGQGLRLIYYSQIVNDFQKGDIAEGYSVSREKKESFPLTVTSAQKNPTAFYLCASRSPGEISDTQYFGPGTRLTVL.

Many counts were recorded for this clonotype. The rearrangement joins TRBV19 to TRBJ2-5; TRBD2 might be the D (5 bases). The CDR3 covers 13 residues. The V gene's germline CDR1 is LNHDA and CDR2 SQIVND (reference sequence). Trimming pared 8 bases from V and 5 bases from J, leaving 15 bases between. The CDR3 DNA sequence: TGTGCCAGTGGTGGCAGGACTTGGGAGACCCAGTACTTC. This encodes CASGGRTWETQYF.

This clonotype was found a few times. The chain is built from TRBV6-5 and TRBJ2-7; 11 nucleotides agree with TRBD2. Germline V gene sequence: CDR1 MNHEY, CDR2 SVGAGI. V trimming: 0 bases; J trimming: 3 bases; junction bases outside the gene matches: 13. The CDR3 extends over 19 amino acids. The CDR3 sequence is CASSYSVLVAGTSGYEQYF. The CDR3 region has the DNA TGTGCCAGCAGTTACTCGGTCTTAGTGGCAGGGACTAGCGGCTACGAGCAGTACTTC.

For the CDR3, the DNA is TGTGCCATCAGTGAGTCGGGCGGGACAACTAATGAAAAACTGTTTTTT. It encodes CAISESGGTTNEKLFF. The genes are TRBV10-3 and TRBJ1-4; D remains ambiguous. Germline V gives CDR1 ENHRY, CDR2 SYGVKD. Trimming took 0 bases from V and 0 from J, leaving 8 bases between them. The CDR3 is 16 amino acids.

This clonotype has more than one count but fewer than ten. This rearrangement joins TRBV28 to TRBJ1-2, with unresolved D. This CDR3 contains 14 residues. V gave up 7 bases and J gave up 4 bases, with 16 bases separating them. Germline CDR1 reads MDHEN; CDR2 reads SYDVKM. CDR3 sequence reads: CASIHGAVRYGYTF. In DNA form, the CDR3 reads TGTGCCAGCATCCACGGCGCAGTACGCTATGGCTACACCTTC.

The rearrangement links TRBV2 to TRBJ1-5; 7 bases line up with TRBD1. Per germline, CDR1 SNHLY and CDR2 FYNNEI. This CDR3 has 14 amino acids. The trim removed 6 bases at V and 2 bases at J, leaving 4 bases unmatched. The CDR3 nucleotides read TGTGCCAGCAGCCCAGGACAGGGCAATCAGCCCCAGCATTTT. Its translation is CASSPGQGNQPQHF.

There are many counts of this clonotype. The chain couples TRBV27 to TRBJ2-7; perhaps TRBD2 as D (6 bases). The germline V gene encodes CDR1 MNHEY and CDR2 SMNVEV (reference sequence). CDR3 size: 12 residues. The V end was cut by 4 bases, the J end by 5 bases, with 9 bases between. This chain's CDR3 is CASSWGGNEQYF. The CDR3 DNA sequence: TGTGCCAGCAGTTGGGGCGGGAACGAGCAGTACTTC.